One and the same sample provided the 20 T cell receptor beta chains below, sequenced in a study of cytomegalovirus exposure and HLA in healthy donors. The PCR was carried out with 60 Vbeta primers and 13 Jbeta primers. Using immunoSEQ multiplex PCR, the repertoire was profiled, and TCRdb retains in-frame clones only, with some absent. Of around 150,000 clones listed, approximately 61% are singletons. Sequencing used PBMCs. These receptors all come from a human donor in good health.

The chain's CDR3 is CATVYSLVGNEQFF. The CDR3, as DNA: TGTGCCACCGTATATTCGCTAGTGGGCAATGAGCAGTTCTTC. V is TRBV6-5 and J is TRBJ2-1, with no clear D. The CDR3 loop spans 14 amino acids. V lost 10 bases and J 6 bases, leaving 19 bases between the germline ends. In germline, CDR1 is MNHEY, CDR2 SVGAGI.

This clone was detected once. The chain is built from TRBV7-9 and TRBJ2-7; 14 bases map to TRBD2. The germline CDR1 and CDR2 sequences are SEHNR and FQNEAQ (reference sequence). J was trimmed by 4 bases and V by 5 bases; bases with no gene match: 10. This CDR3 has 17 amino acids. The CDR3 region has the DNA TGTGCCAGCAGCCCCCCGGGACTAGCGGGAGAGAGGTACGAGCAGTACTTC. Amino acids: CASSPPGLAGERYEQYF.

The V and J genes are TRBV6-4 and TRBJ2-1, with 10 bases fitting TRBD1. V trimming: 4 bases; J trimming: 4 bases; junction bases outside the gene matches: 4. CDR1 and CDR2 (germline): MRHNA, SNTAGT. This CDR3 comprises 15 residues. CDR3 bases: TGTGCCAGCAGTGGAGGACAGGGGGATTACAATGAGCAGTTCTTC. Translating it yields CASSGGQGDYNEQFF.

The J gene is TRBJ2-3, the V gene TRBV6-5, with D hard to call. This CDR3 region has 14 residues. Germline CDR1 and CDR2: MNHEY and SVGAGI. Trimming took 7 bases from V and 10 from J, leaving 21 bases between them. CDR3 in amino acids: CASTRSPGQAPQYF. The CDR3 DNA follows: TGTGCCAGCACGAGAAGTCCTGGGCAGGCCCCGCAGTATTTT.

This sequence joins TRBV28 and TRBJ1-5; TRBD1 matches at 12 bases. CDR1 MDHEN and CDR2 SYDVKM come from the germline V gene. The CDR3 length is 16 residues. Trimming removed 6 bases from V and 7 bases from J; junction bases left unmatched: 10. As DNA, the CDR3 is TGTGCCAGCAGCCAGGGACAGGGGGCATCCGGCCAGCCCCAGCATTTT. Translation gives CASSQGQGASGQPQHF.

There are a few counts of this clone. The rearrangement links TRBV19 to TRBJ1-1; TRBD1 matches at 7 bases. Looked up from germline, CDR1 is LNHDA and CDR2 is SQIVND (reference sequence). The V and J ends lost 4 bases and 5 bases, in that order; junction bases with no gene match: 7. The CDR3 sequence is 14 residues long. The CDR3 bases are TGTGCCAGTAGTAAGGCAGGGGGTGTAACTGAAGCTTTCTTT. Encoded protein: CASSKAGGVTEAFF.

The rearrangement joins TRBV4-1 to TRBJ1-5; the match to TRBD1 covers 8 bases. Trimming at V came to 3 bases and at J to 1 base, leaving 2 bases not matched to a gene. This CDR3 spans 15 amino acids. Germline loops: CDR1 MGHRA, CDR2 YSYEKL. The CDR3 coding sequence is TGCGCCAGCAGCCAGGACAGGGCGAGCAATCAGCCCCAGCATTTT. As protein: CASSQDRASNQPQHF.

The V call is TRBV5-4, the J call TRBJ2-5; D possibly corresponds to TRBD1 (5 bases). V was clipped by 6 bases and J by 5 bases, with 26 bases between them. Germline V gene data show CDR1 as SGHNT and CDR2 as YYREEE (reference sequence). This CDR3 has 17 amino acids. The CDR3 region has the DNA TGTGCCAGCATGCCCAGGCCTCAGATGGACAAACAGGAGACCCAGTACTTC. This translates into CASMPRPQMDKQETQYF.

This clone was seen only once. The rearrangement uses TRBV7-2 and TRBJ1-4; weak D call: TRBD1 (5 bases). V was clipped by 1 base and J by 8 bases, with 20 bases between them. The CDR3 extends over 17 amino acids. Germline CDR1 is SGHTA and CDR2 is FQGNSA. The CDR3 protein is CASSLGRPGRGDEKLFF. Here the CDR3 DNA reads TGTGCCAGCAGCTTAGGGCGGCCGGGACGGGGGGACGAAAAACTGTTTTTT.

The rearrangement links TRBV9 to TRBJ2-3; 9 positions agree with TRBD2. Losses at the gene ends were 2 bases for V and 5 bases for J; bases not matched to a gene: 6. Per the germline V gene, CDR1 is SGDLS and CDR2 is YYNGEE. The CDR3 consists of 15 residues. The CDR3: CASSVRLAELDTQYF. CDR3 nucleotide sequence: TGTGCCAGCAGCGTGAGACTAGCGGAACTAGATACGCAGTATTTT.

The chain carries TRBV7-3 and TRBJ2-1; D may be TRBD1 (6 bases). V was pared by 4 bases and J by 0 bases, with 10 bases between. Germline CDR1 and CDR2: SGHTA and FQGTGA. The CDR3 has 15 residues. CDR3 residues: CASSSTGISYNEQFF. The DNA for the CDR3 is TGTGCCAGCAGCTCGACAGGAATCTCCTACAATGAGCAGTTCTTC.

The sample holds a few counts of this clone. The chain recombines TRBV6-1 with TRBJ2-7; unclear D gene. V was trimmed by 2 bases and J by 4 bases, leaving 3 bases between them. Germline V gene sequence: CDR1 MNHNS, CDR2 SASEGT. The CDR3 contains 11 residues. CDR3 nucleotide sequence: TGTGCCAGCAGTGAACCTTACGAGCAGTACTTC. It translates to CASSEPYEQYF.

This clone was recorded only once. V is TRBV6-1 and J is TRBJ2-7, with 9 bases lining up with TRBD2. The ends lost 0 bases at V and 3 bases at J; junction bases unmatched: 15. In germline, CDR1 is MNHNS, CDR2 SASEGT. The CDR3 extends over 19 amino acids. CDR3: CASSEALRGRAGESYEQYF. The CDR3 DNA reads TGTGCCAGCAGTGAAGCGCTTCGCGGGAGGGCCGGGGAGAGCTACGAGCAGTACTTC.

CDR3 sequence reads: CASSLTQTDRAEFSYEQYF. The DNA for the CDR3 is TGTGCCAGCAGCTTAACCCAAACGGACAGGGCCGAGTTCTCCTACGAGCAGTACTTC. The rearrangement joins TRBV7-3 to TRBJ2-7, with TRBD1 matching over 8 bases. With 0 bases clipped from V and 0 bases from J, the junction kept 13 bases outside the gene matches. In germline, CDR1 is SGHTA, CDR2 FQGTGA. The CDR3 contains 19 residues.

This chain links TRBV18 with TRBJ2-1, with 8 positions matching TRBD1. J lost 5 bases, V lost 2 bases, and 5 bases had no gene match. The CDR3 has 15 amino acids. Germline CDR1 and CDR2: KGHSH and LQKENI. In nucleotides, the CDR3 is TGTGCCAGCTCACCAAAGGACAGGGAGGACAATGAGCAGTTCTTC. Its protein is CASSPKDREDNEQFF.

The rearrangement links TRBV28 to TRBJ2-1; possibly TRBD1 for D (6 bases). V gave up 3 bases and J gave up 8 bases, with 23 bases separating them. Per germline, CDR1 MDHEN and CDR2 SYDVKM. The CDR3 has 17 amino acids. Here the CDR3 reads CASSFYPRAGVVDEQFF. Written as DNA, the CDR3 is TGTGCCAGCAGTTTTTATCCGCGTGCAGGGGTAGTCGATGAGCAGTTCTTC.

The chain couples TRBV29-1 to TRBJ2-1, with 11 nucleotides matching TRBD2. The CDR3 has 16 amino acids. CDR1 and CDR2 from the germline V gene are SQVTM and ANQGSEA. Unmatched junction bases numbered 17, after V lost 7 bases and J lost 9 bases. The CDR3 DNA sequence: TGCAGCGCCGGAACGCCACTAGCGGGAGTGCACATTGAGCAGTTCTTC. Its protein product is CSAGTPLAGVHIEQFF.

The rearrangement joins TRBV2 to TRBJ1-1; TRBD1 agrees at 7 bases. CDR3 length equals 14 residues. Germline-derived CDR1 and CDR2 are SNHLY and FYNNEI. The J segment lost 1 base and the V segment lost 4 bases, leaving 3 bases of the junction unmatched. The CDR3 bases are TGTGCCAGCAGTGGACAGGGCCGGAACACTGAAGCTTTCTTT. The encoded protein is CASSGQGRNTEAFF.

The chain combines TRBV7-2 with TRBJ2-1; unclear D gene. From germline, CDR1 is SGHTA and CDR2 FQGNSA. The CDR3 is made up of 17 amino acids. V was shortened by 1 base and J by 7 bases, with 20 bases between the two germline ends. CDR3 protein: CASSLVLAREVVNEQFF. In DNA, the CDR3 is TGTGCCAGCAGCTTAGTTCTGGCGCGAGAGGTCGTTAATGAGCAGTTCTTC.

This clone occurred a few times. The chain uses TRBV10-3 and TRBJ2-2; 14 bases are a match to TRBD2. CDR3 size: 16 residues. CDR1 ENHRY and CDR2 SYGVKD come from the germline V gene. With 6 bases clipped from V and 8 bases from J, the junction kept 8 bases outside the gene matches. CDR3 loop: CAIRAGTSGRGGELFF. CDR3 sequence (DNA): TGTGCCATCAGGGCCGGGACTAGCGGGAGAGGAGGGGAGCTGTTTTTT.